This entry lists 30 T cell receptor beta chains sequenced from one sample in a study of naive and memory T cell subsets. Ligated cDNA underwent four rounds of PCR with nested alpha and beta constant region primers and SP2. MiXCR was run by TCRdb on the 5' RACE reads, yielding one entry per CDR3 protein. The table records about 62,000 distinct CDR3 sequences, around 8% of them present only once. A UMI-containing oligonucleotide was joined by 3' ligation to the TCR cDNA template. These receptors all come from a female donor in good health.

V is TRBV20-1 and J is TRBJ1-5; D not resolved. Per the germline V gene, CDR1 is DFQATT and CDR2 is SNEGSKA (reference sequence). The CDR3 totals 13 residues. Trimming pared 4 bases from V and 6 bases from J, leaving 13 bases between. CDR3 bases: TGCAGTGCTATATACGGGAGCGGTCAGCCCCAGCATTTT. Encoded protein: CSAIYGSGQPQHF.

This clonotype has a count of ten or more. The chain has TRBV5-6 and TRBJ1-1; no clear D gene. CDR3 size: 13 residues. CDR1 and CDR2 (germline): SGHDT, YYEEEE. V lost 0 bases and J lost 4, with 7 bases in between. The DNA of the CDR3 is TGTGCCAGCAGCTTGGCGGCAACCACTGAAGCTTTCTTT. Amino acid sequence: CASSLAATTEAFF.

This clonotype was picked up a small number of times. The CDR3: CSALGQQSNQPQHF. The DNA of the CDR3 is TGCAGTGCCCTGGGACAACAGAGCAATCAGCCCCAGCATTTT. This rearrangement joins TRBV20-1 to TRBJ1-5; perhaps TRBD1 as D (6 bases). The germline V gene encodes CDR1 DFQATT and CDR2 SNEGSKA (reference sequence). This CDR3 has 14 amino acids. V was clipped by 6 bases and J by 1 base, with 13 bases between them.

There are a few counts of this clonotype. V is TRBV6-2 or TRBV6-3 and J is TRBJ2-7, with 9 bases aligning to TRBD1. Germline V gene sequence: CDR1 MNHEY, CDR2 SVGEGT. The CDR3 is 15 residues long. V lost 8 bases, J lost 5 bases, and 13 bases stayed unmatched. This chain's CDR3 is CASDSARDRAHEQYF. CDR3 DNA: TGTGCCAGCGACTCGGCCCGGGACAGGGCCCACGAGCAGTACTTC.

The sample holds many counts of this clonotype. The J gene is TRBJ1-1, the V gene TRBV5-1; maybe TRBD1 (6 bases). Germline CDR1 SGHRS, CDR2 YFSETQ. The CDR3 sequence is 13 residues long. V shed 4 bases and J shed 5 bases, with 12 bases lying between them. Written as DNA, the CDR3 is TGCGCCAGCAGCCAACAGGGTCAAACTGAAGCTTTCTTT. Translated: CASSQQGQTEAFF.

There are a few counts of this clonotype. The gene calls are TRBV5-1 and TRBJ2-3; D is unclear. Germline V gene lookup returns CDR1 SGHRS and CDR2 YFSETQ. V lost 4 bases, J lost 2 bases, and 23 bases lay in between. The CDR3 totals 18 residues. CDR3 sequence: CASSLGNTAFPPTDTQYF. The CDR3 nucleotides are TGCGCCAGCAGCCTAGGAAACACGGCTTTCCCGCCCACAGATACGCAGTATTTT.

This clonotype was observed a few times. V is TRBV6-5 and J is TRBJ1-2, with TRBD1 matching 10 bases. Looked up from germline, CDR1 is MNHEY and CDR2 is SVGAGI. J was trimmed by 7 bases and V by 10 bases; bases with no gene match: 12. The CDR3 length is 14 residues. This CDR3 is CATSRGTGVFGYTF. In DNA form, the CDR3 reads TGTGCCACCTCTCGGGGGACAGGGGTTTTTGGCTACACCTTC.

The chain joins TRBV4-2 to TRBJ2-7; 8 bases are a match to TRBD2. The CDR3 runs 16 residues. V shed 1 base and J 2 bases; nucleotides not matched to a gene: 7. Per germline, CDR1 LGHNA and CDR2 YNFKEQ. The CDR3 loop is CASSQGAHGRAYEQYF. In DNA form, the CDR3 reads TGTGCCAGCAGCCAAGGAGCCCACGGGAGGGCCTACGAGCAGTACTTC.

This clonotype appeared many times. This rearrangement joins TRBV28 to TRBJ1-1; possible D gene TRBD1, 6 bases. From germline, CDR1 is MDHEN and CDR2 SYDVKM. V was pared by 11 bases and J by 6 bases, with 22 bases between. The CDR3 is 14 residues long. The chain's CDR3 is CAFRGGSYRAEAFF. In DNA form, the CDR3 reads TGTGCCTTTCGAGGGGGTAGTTACAGAGCTGAAGCTTTCTTT.

The chain recombines TRBV7-8 with TRBJ2-1; the D gene is possibly TRBD2 (5 bases). Trimming removed 0 bases from V and 7 bases from J, with 10 bases in between. From germline, CDR1 is SGHVS and CDR2 FQNEAQ. CDR3 length equals 14 residues. Here the CDR3 DNA reads TGTGCCAGCAGCTTAGCGGGAGTAAGGAATGAGCAGTTCTTC. Translation: CASSLAGVRNEQFF. Filled out from reference TRBV7-8 and TRBJ2-1, the complete variable domain reads GAGVSQSPRYKVAKRGQDVALRCDPISGHVSLFWYQQALGQGPEFLTYFQNEAQLDKSGLPSDRFFAERPEGSVSTLKIQRTQQEDSAVYLCASSLAGVRNEQFFGPGTRLTVL.

The chain links TRBV5-1 to TRBJ2-5, with TRBD2 identical over 9 bases. Per germline, CDR1 SGHRS and CDR2 YFSETQ. Trimming cost V 0 bases and J 5 bases; bases outside gene matches: 5. The CDR3 totals 15 residues. The CDR3 is CASSLVSGSSETQYF. DNA of the CDR3: TGCGCCAGCAGCTTGGTTAGCGGGAGTTCGGAGACCCAGTACTTC.

This clonotype was seen repeatedly, ten times or more. V is TRBV28 and J is TRBJ2-3; no reliable D call. This CDR3 region has 14 residues. Germline V gene sequence: CDR1 MDHEN, CDR2 SYDVKM. V lost 4 bases and J lost 3, with 11 bases in between. The CDR3: CASSSPSGTDTQYF. CDR3 coding DNA: TGTGCCAGCAGTTCACCATCAGGTACAGATACGCAGTATTTT. The whole variable domain, filled in from reference TRBV28 and TRBJ2-3, reads DVKVTQSSRYLVKRTGEKVFLECVQDMDHENMFWYRQDPGLGLRLIYFSYDVKMKEKGDIPEGYSVSREKKERFSLILESASTNQTSMYLCASSSPSGTDTQYFGPGTRLTVL.

Only a few counts were recorded for this clonotype. This chain uses TRBV28 with TRBJ1-1; possible D gene TRBD1, 5 bases. CDR1 and CDR2 (germline): MDHEN, SYDVKM. V lost 7 bases, J lost 4 bases, and 10 bases lay in between. The CDR3 runs to 12 residues. CDR3 DNA: TGTGCCAGCAAACCAGGGCCCACTGAAGCTTTCTTT. Protein product: CASKPGPTEAFF.

The chain couples TRBV3-1 to TRBJ2-5; 7 bases align to TRBD2. The CDR3 sequence is 16 residues long. Germline-derived CDR1 and CDR2 are LGHDT and YNNKEL (reference sequence). V shed 0 bases, J shed 1 base, and the junction held 5 bases outside the gene matches. Written as DNA, the CDR3 is TGTGCCAGCAGCCAAGAACGGGACTACTTCCAAGAGACCCAGTACTTC. Translating it yields CASSQERDYFQETQYF.

The CDR3 loop is CSVARDGGNTIYF. CDR3 sequence (DNA): TGCAGCGTTGCCCGGGACGGTGGAAACACCATATATTTT. This sequence joins TRBV29-1 and TRBJ1-3; D is perhaps TRBD1 (5 bases). CDR1 and CDR2 from the germline V gene are SQVTM and ANQGSEA. The CDR3 totals 13 residues. V lost 4 bases, J lost 3 bases, and 10 bases lay in between.

V gene TRBV28 combines with J gene TRBJ2-3; D unclear. CDR1 and CDR2 from the germline V gene are MDHEN and SYDVKM. CDR3 size: 12 residues. V was pared by 7 bases and J by 8 bases, with 13 bases between. This chain's CDR3 is CASNGQPITQYF. The CDR3 DNA sequence: TGTGCCAGCAACGGGCAGCCAATTACGCAGTATTTT.

This clonotype was seen at least ten times. The J gene is TRBJ2-1, the V gene TRBV5-1; 10 bases agree with TRBD2. Germline loops: CDR1 SGHRS, CDR2 YFSETQ. This CDR3 contains 16 residues. The J segment lost 5 bases and the V segment lost 5 bases, leaving 10 bases of the junction unmatched. The CDR3 here is CASSPPLAGDNNEQFF. As DNA, the CDR3 is TGCGCCAGCAGTCCCCCCCTAGCGGGGGATAACAATGAGCAGTTCTTC.

The genes are TRBV19 and TRBJ2-7; the D is unclear. Germline lookup yields CDR1 LNHDA and CDR2 SQIVND (reference sequence). This CDR3 is 13 amino acids long. V lost 3 bases and J 7 bases, leaving 13 bases between the germline ends. The CDR3 is CASSIGSSGEQYF. The CDR3 bases are TGTGCCAGTAGTATCGGCAGTTCTGGGGAGCAGTACTTC.

The table lists this clonotype with many counts. The rearrangement uses TRBV20-1 and TRBJ2-6; no clear D gene. This CDR3 spans 14 amino acids. The V gene's germline CDR1 is DFQATT and CDR2 SNEGSKA (reference sequence). V shed 0 bases and J shed 2 bases, with 5 bases lying between them. The DNA of the CDR3 is TGCAGTGCTAGAGATGATACTGGGGCCAACGTCCTGACTTTC. It encodes CSARDDTGANVLTF.

This clonotype was picked up many times. J is TRBJ1-6 and V is TRBV10-2; tentatively, D is TRBD1 (5 bases). Germline assignment: CDR1 WSHSY and CDR2 SAAADI. The CDR3 consists of 13 residues. V shed 5 bases and J shed 9 bases, with 11 bases lying between them. DNA for the CDR3: TGCGCCAGCAGTCCTCAGGGAGCTTCACCCCTCCACTTT. Its translation is CASSPQGASPLHF.

This clonotype was seen just once. CDR3 in amino acids: CASSVAKEGLFNTGELFF. CDR3 DNA: TGTGCCAGCAGCGTAGCTAAAGAAGGTCTATTCAACACCGGGGAGCTGTTTTTT. The chain carries TRBV9 and TRBJ2-2; D unresolved. CDR3 size: 18 residues. The V gene's germline CDR1 is SGDLS and CDR2 YYNGEE. V gave up 0 bases and J gave up 2 bases, with 17 bases separating them.

This clonotype was counted ten times or more. The gene calls are TRBV18 and TRBJ1-3, with D perhaps matching TRBD1 (6 bases). CDR1 KGHSH and CDR2 LQKENI come from the germline V gene. CDR3 length equals 15 residues. V was clipped by 0 bases and J by 5 bases, with 11 bases between them. CDR3 nucleotide sequence: TGTGCCAGCTCACCACCGGTACAGGGCCGAAACACCATATATTTT. Translation gives CASSPPVQGRNTIYF.

The chain has TRBV19 and TRBJ2-3, with a tentative D call TRBD1 (5 bases). V shed 5 bases and J shed 7 bases, with 10 bases lying between them. This CDR3 is built from 12 residues. The germline V gene encodes CDR1 LNHDA and CDR2 SQIVND (reference sequence). CDR3 sequence reads: CASSSRQNTQYF. Written as DNA, the CDR3 is TGTGCCAGTAGTTCCCGACAGAATACGCAGTATTTT.

The rearrangement uses TRBV5-1 and TRBJ2-7, with 7 bases matching TRBD2. The length of the CDR3 is 14 residues. Germline CDR1 reads SGHRS; CDR2 reads YFSETQ. V shed 2 bases, J shed 2 bases, and the junction held 4 bases outside the gene matches. The CDR3 DNA sequence: TGCGCCAGCAGCTTTGCCGGGGGGACCTACGAGCAGTACTTC. This translates into CASSFAGGTYEQYF.

This clonotype occurred a few times. This chain links TRBV12-3 or TRBV12-4 with TRBJ2-2; the D gene is possibly TRBD2 (5 bases). The CDR3 extends over 16 amino acids. V was cut by 7 bases and J by 6 bases, with 21 bases left in between. CDR3 loop: CASILPSGSNAGELFF. The CDR3 nucleotides are TGTGCCAGCATCCTCCCCTCGGGATCTAATGCCGGGGAGCTGTTTTTT.

This clonotype has more than one count but fewer than ten. The genes are TRBV5-1 and TRBJ2-2; 8 bases fit TRBD2. This CDR3 has 14 amino acids. The germline V gene has CDR1 SGHRS and CDR2 YFSETQ. Losses at the gene ends were 4 bases for V and 5 bases for J; bases not matched to a gene: 4. The CDR3 spells CASSAGLATGELFF. The CDR3 coding sequence is TGCGCCAGCAGCGCAGGACTAGCTACCGGGGAGCTGTTTTTT.

CDR3 amino acids: CASSLTPDEKLFF. Here the CDR3 DNA reads TGTGCCAGCAGTCTTACACCGGATGAAAAACTGTTTTTT. The chain employs TRBV12-3 or TRBV12-4 and TRBJ1-4; D is undetermined. The CDR3 has 13 residues. V was pared by 5 bases and J by 6 bases, with 10 bases between.

This clonotype was seen a few times. This chain uses TRBV27 with TRBJ2-7; 8 positions agree with TRBD2. V was clipped by 5 bases and J by 1 base; unmatched bases: 10. Looked up from germline, CDR1 is MNHEY and CDR2 is SMNVEV (reference sequence). The CDR3 totals 16 residues. CDR3 sequence (DNA): TGTGCCAGCAGTCCACTCGGCGGGGGGTTATCCTACGAGCAGTACTTC. Translation: CASSPLGGGLSYEQYF.

This clonotype was found a few times. The rearrangement links TRBV29-1 to TRBJ2-7; either TRBD1 or TRBD2 may supply D (6 bases each). This CDR3 comprises 13 residues. The germline V gene has CDR1 SQVTM and CDR2 ANQGSEA. The DNA of the CDR3 is TGCAGTGCCGCTAGGGGGGACTCCTACGAGCAGTACTTC. It specifies CSAARGDSYEQYF.

The chain has TRBV6-1 and TRBJ2-7, with D unresolved. Trimming shortened V by 3 bases and J by 5 bases, and 5 bases separated the two germline ends. Germline V lookup: CDR1 MNHNS, CDR2 SASEGT. This CDR3 has 11 residues. The CDR3 sequence: CASSDGNEQYF. In DNA, the CDR3 is TGTGCCAGCAGTGATGGAAACGAGCAGTACTTC.